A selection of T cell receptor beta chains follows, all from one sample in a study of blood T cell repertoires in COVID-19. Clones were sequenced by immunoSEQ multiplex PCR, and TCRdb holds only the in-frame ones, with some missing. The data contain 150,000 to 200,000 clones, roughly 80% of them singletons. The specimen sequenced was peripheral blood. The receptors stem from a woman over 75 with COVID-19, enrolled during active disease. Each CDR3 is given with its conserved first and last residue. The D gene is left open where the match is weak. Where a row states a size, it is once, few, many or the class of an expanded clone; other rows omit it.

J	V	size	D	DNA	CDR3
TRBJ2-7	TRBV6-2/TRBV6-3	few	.	TGTGCCAGCAGTTACGGGAGTAAACCCTACGAGCAGTACTTC	CASSYGSKPYEQYF
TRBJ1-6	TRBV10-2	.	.	TGCGCCAGCAGTGAAGGGACACATGGGCCGTATTTAGATAATTCACCCCTCCACTTT	CASSEGTHGPYLDNSPLHF
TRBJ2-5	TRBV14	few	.	TGTGCCAGCAGCCAAGAACTCAAAGAGACCCAGTACTTC	CASSQELKETQYF
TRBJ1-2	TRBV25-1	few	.	TGTGCCAGCAGTGAAGTTAGGGGGTATGGCTACACCTTC	CASSEVRGYGYTF
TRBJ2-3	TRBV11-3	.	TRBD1	TGTGCCAGCAGCCCCGACAGGGTTTGGTTGAATACGCAGTATTTT	CASSPDRVWLNTQYF
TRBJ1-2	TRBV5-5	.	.	TGTGCCAGCAGCCTCTCTGGGGCCCTTGGCTACACCTTC	CASSLSGALGYTF
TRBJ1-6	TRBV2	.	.	TGTGCCAGCAGTCCCGGGGGTTATAATTCACCCCTCCACTTT	CASSPGGYNSPLHF
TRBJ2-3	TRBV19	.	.	TGTGCCAGTAGTATAGGGTTCGGGACAGATACGCAGTATTTT	CASSIGFGTDTQYF
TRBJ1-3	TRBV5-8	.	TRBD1	TGTGCCAGCAGCTGGGACAGGGCTGGAAACACCATATATTTT	CASSWDRAGNTIYF
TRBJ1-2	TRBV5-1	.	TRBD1	TGCGCCAGCAGGCAGGGGGCTCTTGGCTACACCTTC	CASRQGALGYTF
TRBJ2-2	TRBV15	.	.	TGTGCCACCAGCAGAGATAGGGGCACCGGGGAGCTGTTTTTT	CATSRDRGTGELFF
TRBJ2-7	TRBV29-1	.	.	TGCAGCGTGGCATACAGGAACACCTACGAGCAGTACTTC	CSVAYRNTYEQYF
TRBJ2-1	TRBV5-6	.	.	TGTGCCAGCAGCTTGGCCCCCTATTTAGCCGGTGAGCAGTTCTTC	CASSLAPYLAGEQFF
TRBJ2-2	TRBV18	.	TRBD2	TGTGCCAGTAGCGGGAGGGGCGACACGAACACCGGGGAGCTGTTTTTT	CASSGRGDTNTGELFF
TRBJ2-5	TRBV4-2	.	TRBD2	TGTGCCAGCAGCACTAGCGGGGGGGAAGAGACCCAGTACTTC	CASSTSGGEETQYF
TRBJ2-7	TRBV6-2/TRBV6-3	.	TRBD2	TGTGCCAGCAGTTACCCTGGACTAGTTTCCTACGAGCAGTACTTC	CASSYPGLVSYEQYF
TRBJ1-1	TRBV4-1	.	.	TGCGCCAGCAGCCTCGACAGGCGCACTGAAGCTTTCTTT	CASSLDRRTEAFF
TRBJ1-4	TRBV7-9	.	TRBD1	TGTGCCAGCAGCCTACAGGGGAAGGACGAAAAACTGTTTTTT	CASSLQGKDEKLFF
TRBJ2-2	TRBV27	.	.	TGTGCCAGCAGGCCAACGGGTTCGAACACCGGGGAGCTGTTTTTT	CASRPTGSNTGELFF
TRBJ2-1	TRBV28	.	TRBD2	TGTGCCAGCAGTTTCTGGGCTAGCGGGAGCGCGAATGAGCAGTTCTTC	CASSFWASGSANEQFF
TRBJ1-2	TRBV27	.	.	TGTGCCAGCAGTTTTAATAGACTAGATGGCTACACCTTC	CASSFNRLDGYTF
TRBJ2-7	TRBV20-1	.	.	TGCAGTGCTAGATCGTCCTACGAGCAGTACTTC	CSARSSYEQYF
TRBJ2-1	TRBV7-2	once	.	TGTGCCAGCAGCTTAGACGGCGGAAGCTCCTACAATGAGCAGTTCTTC	CASSLDGGSSYNEQFF
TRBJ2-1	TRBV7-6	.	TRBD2	TGTGCCAGCAGCTCCGGACTAGTGCCCAATGAGCAGTTCTTC	CASSSGLVPNEQFF
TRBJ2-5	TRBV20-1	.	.	TGCAGTGCTGTACTAGAAGAGACCCAGTACTTC	CSAVLEETQYF
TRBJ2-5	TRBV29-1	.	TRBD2	TGCAGCGTTAGACGACTAGCGGGAGGACTAGGGGAGACCCAGTACTTC	CSVRRLAGGLGETQYF
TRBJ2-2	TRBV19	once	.	TGTGCCAGTAGTATAGCTGGCTGGGAGCTGTTTTTT	CASSIAGWELFF
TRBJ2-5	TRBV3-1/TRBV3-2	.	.	TGTGCCAGCAGCCTTGGGCCGGGAGAAGAGACCCAGTACTTC	CASSLGPGEETQYF
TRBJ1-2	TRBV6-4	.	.	TGTGCCAGCAGTGATAACAGGTTTCGCCTCTATGGCTACACCTTC	CASSDNRFRLYGYTF
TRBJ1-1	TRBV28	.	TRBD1	TGTGCCAGCAGTCGAAGGGACAGGCAGAACACTGAAGCTTTCTTT	CASSRRDRQNTEAFF
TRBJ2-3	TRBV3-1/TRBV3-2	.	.	TGTGCCAGCCGAGTGGCAGATACGCAGTATTTT	CASRVADTQYF
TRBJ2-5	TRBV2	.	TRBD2	TGTGCCAGCACCGAGACTAGCGGGGGGAAGACCCAGTACTTC	CASTETSGGKTQYF
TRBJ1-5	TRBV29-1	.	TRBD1	TGCAGCGTTGCGACAGGGGGCGGTCAGCCCCAGCATTTT	CSVATGGGQPQHF
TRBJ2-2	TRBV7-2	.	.	TGTGCCAGCAGCTTGGACCGGGCAGGGATAGGGGAGCTGTTTTTT	CASSLDRAGIGELFF
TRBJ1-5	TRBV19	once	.	TGTGCCAGTAGCCCCTCGAATCAGCCCCAGCATTTT	CASSPSNQPQHF
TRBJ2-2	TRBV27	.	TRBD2	TGTGCCAGCAGTTGGATCACTAGCGGGAGGGGCGGGGAGCTGTTTTTT	CASSWITSGRGGELFF
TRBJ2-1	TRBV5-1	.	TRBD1	TGCGCCAGCAGCCCCAGGGGGATAGTTGAGCAGTTCTTC	CASSPRGIVEQFF
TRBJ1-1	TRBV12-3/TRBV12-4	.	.	TGTGCCAGCAGTTTAAACAGGAACACTGAAGCTTTCTTT	CASSLNRNTEAFF
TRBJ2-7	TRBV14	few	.	TGTGCCAGCAGCCGGATACAGGGGACTAGGGGCTCCTACGAGCAGTACTTC	CASSRIQGTRGSYEQYF
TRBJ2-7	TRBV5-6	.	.	TGTGCCAGCAGCTACGGGACTTACTACGAGCAGTACTTC	CASSYGTYYEQYF
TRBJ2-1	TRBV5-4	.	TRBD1	TGTGCCAGCAGCCCAGGACAGGGGCCCTACAATGAGCAGTTCTTC	CASSPGQGPYNEQFF
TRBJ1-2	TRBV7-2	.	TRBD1	TGTGCCAGCAGCCCAGGGACAGGGGACTATGGCTACACCTTC	CASSPGTGDYGYTF
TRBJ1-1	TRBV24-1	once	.	TGTGCCACCAGTGACCCCGGGAACACTGAAGCTTTCTTT	CATSDPGNTEAFF
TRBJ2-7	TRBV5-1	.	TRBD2	TGCGCCAGCAGCCCCACTAGCGGGGCCCCTGTCGAGCAGTACTTC	CASSPTSGAPVEQYF
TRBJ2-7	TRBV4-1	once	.	TGCGCCAGCAGCCAAGCCAGCGGGCCCCTTTACGAGCAGTACTTC	CASSQASGPLYEQYF
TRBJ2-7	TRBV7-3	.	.	TGTGCCAGCAGCTTATCTGGGAGCTCCTACGAGCAGTACTTC	CASSLSGSSYEQYF
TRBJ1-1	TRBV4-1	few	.	TGCGCCAGCAGCCATTTCTTAGGGGTGAACACTGAAGCTTTCTTT	CASSHFLGVNTEAFF
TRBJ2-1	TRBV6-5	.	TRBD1	TGTGCCAGCAGGACCCGACAGGGCGCCTACAATGAGCAGTTCTTC	CASRTRQGAYNEQFF
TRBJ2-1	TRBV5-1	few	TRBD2	TGCGCCAGCAGCTTGCAAGCGGGAGGGCCCTACAATGAGCAGTTCTTC	CASSLQAGGPYNEQFF
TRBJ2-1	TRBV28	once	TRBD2	TGTGCCAGCACCCGAGGCGGGAGATCCTACAATGAGCAGTTCTTC	CASTRGGRSYNEQFF
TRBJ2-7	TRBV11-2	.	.	TGTGCCAGCAGCTCGTACAGGGCGGAGCAGTACTTC	CASSSYRAEQYF
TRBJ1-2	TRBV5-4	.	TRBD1	TGTGCCAGCAGCTCGGACAGGGGGCATTTATATGGCTACACCTTC	CASSSDRGHLYGYTF
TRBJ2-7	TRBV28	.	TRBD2	TGTGCCAGCAGTTCCCTTAATAAGAGACTAGCGGGAGGTCGCGAGCAGTACTTC	CASSSLNKRLAGGREQYF
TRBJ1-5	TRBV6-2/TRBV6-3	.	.	TGTGCCAGCAGTTACTCTAGGCAGGGATTAAGCAATCAGCCCCAGCATTTT	CASSYSRQGLSNQPQHF